The 30 T cell receptor beta chains reported below all come from one sample, sequenced in a study of cytomegalovirus exposure and HLA in healthy donors. Primers: 60 Vbeta forward and 13 Jbeta reverse. Profiling relied on immunoSEQ multiplex PCR, and the TCRdb table lists in-frame clones only, not all of them. The sample records approximately 72,000 clones, around 81% being singletons. Sequenced: PBMCs. The receptors derive from a male donor in good health and CMV-seropositive.

On this clone: A junction end diverges from the germline sequence, so it may reflect a read error. J is TRBJ2-7 and V is TRBV7-7, with D tentatively TRBD1 (6 bases). The CDR3 is 13 amino acids. From germline, CDR1 is SSHAT and CDR2 FNYEAQ (reference sequence). For the CDR3, the DNA is TGTGCTAGCAGCTTGGACAGCTCCTACGAGCAGTACTTC. Its protein is CASSLDSSYEQYF.

The V and J genes are TRBV11-1 and TRBJ1-2; no firm D call. CDR1 SGHAT and CDR2 FQDESV come from the germline V gene (reference sequence). The germline V and J ends were trimmed by 0 bases and 6 bases, with 14 bases remaining between them. This CDR3 is 15 amino acids long. The CDR3 loop reads CASSLADGFGDGYTF. CDR3 coding DNA: TGTGCCAGCAGCTTAGCTGACGGGTTCGGAGATGGCTACACCTTC.

The J gene is TRBJ1-2, the V gene TRBV6-5; D may be TRBD1 (6 bases). Germline CDR1 MNHEY, CDR2 SVGAGI. Trimming removed 5 bases from V and 7 bases from J, with 14 bases in between. This CDR3 region has 13 residues. The DNA for the CDR3 is TGTGCCAGCAGTGATCCGCAGGGGTTTGGCTACACCTTC. As protein: CASSDPQGFGYTF.

The chain recombines TRBV5-5 with TRBJ2-3; the match to TRBD2 covers 10 bases. CDR1 SGHKS and CDR2 YYEKEE come from the germline V gene (reference sequence). Trimming cost V 4 bases and J 2 bases; bases outside gene matches: 19. The CDR3 loop spans 20 amino acids. The CDR3 sequence is CASSRDSHLYGLADTDTQYF. Here the CDR3 DNA reads TGTGCCAGCAGCCGGGACAGTCACCTTTACGGACTAGCGGACACAGATACGCAGTATTTT.

The V call is TRBV5-5, the J call TRBJ1-5; D uncertain. V was pared by 0 bases and J by 11 bases, with 9 bases between. CDR1 and CDR2 (germline): SGHKS, YYEKEE (reference sequence). The CDR3 has 12 residues. This chain's CDR3 is CASSLGGSAQHF. The CDR3 coding sequence is TGTGCCAGCAGCTTGGGAGGGTCGGCCCAGCATTTT.

The chain employs TRBV5-1 and TRBJ2-3; 7 positions match TRBD1. In germline, CDR1 is SGHRS, CDR2 YFSETQ. This CDR3 contains 16 residues. With V trimmed by 0 bases and J by 2 bases, 6 bases remained unmatched. The CDR3, as DNA: TGCGCCAGCAGCTTGGCGGACAGGCTCCTCACAGATACGCAGTATTTT. This sequence encodes CASSLADRLLTDTQYF.

This chain uses TRBV19 with TRBJ1-2; D gene unclear. V shed 5 bases and J shed 5 bases, with 12 bases lying between them. The CDR3 sequence is 13 residues long. Germline V CDR1 and CDR2: LNHDA, SQIVND (reference sequence). CDR3 loop: CASSLSEVYGYTF. For the CDR3, the DNA is TGTGCCAGTAGTCTTTCCGAGGTATATGGCTACACCTTC.

This chain connects TRBV7-2 to TRBJ1-2, with D possibly matching TRBD1 (5 bases). Germline assignment: CDR1 SGHTA and CDR2 FQGNSA. V was trimmed by 3 bases and J by 4 bases, leaving 12 bases between them. There are 14 residues in the CDR3. DNA of the CDR3: TGTGCCAGCAGCTTTTCTGAAGGGGCCTATGGCTACACCTTC. Translated: CASSFSEGAYGYTF. Looking up the rest from reference TRBV7-2 and TRBJ1-2 gives the full variable domain: GAGVSQSPSNKVTEKGKDVELRCDPISGHTALYWYRQSLGQGLEFLIYFQGNSAPDKSGLPSDRFSAERTGGSVSTLTIQRTQQEDSAVYLCASSFSEGAYGYTFGSGTRLTVV.

The gene calls are TRBV5-1 and TRBJ1-4; tentative D call: TRBD1 (6 bases). The V and J ends lost 0 bases and 12 bases respectively, with 18 bases between them. CDR1 and CDR2 (germline): SGHRS, YFSETQ. This CDR3 comprises 15 residues. CDR3 nucleotide sequence: TGCGCCAGCAGCTTGGCCGACCGGGACATTCCCCAACTGTTTTTT. It specifies CASSLADRDIPQLFF.

The genes are TRBV5-4 and TRBJ2-7; D is perhaps TRBD1 (5 bases). The V and J ends lost 0 bases and 0 bases respectively, with 10 bases between them. Germline assignment: CDR1 SGHNT and CDR2 YYREEE (reference sequence). The CDR3 is 15 residues long. The CDR3 spells CASSLDRTSSYEQYF. The CDR3 bases are TGTGCCAGCAGCTTGGACAGGACCAGCTCCTACGAGCAGTACTTC.

The rearrangement joins TRBV19 to TRBJ2-5; 7 bases match TRBD2. Germline lookup yields CDR1 LNHDA and CDR2 SQIVND (reference sequence). V lost 7 bases, J lost 0 bases, and 17 bases stayed unmatched. The length of the CDR3 is 18 residues. CDR3 protein: CASTPSGGYAFNQETQYF. CDR3 nucleotides: TGTGCCAGTACCCCATCCGGGGGGTACGCCTTCAACCAAGAGACCCAGTACTTC.

This sequence joins TRBV6-5 and TRBJ2-7; D may be TRBD1 (6 bases). The CDR3 is 16 amino acids. CDR1 is MNHEY and CDR2 is SVGAGI in the germline V gene. Trimming left V 4 bases short and J 4 bases short, with 20 bases between. CDR3 nucleotides: TGTGCCAGCAGTTCGTGGGGGCGCTTATTCAAGTACGAGCAGTACTTC. Translation: CASSSWGRLFKYEQYF.

The V gene is TRBV6-5, the J gene TRBJ1-2, with TRBD1 matching 8 bases. This CDR3 has 15 residues. The trim removed 2 bases at V and 6 bases at J, leaving 8 bases unmatched. Per germline, CDR1 MNHEY and CDR2 SVGAGI. CDR3 bases: TGTGCCAGCAGTTACAGCCAGGGGGCGAGCAATGGCTACACCTTC. Translating it yields CASSYSQGASNGYTF.

This chain uses TRBV7-2 with TRBJ1-2, with TRBD1 identical over 8 bases. Germline CDR1 SGHTA, CDR2 FQGNSA. The J segment lost 7 bases and the V segment lost 5 bases, leaving 12 bases of the junction unmatched. This CDR3 spans 15 amino acids. CDR3 sequence: CASSPQTGAGGGYTF. The CDR3 DNA sequence: TGTGCCAGCAGCCCACAGACAGGGGCAGGAGGTGGCTACACCTTC.

This chain's CDR3 is CSASLLRGEHEQYF. For the CDR3, the DNA is TGCAGCGCATCTCTGTTACGGGGGGAGCACGAGCAGTACTTC. This rearrangement joins TRBV29-1 to TRBJ2-7, with 7 bases fitting TRBD2. The germline V gene has CDR1 SQVTM and CDR2 ANQGSEA. This CDR3 has 14 amino acids. V shed 7 bases and J 5 bases; nucleotides not matched to a gene: 14.

The chain uses TRBV2 and TRBJ1-3, with D unclear. The germline V gene encodes CDR1 SNHLY and CDR2 FYNNEI. V lost 5 bases to trimming and J lost 2 bases, with 19 bases between them. CDR3 size: 17 residues. The CDR3 DNA follows: TGTGCCAGCAGTCTCCAAAGCCAGCCGGGTACTGGAAACACCATATATTTT. Translation gives CASSLQSQPGTGNTIYF.

This chain uses TRBV5-4 with TRBJ1-1, with 8 bases identical to TRBD1. CDR1 is SGHNT and CDR2 is YYREEE in the germline V gene (reference sequence). The CDR3 contains 14 residues. Unmatched junction bases numbered 2, after V lost 0 bases and J lost 4 bases. CDR3 DNA: TGTGCCAGCAGCTTGGCCAGGGGGCGCACTGAAGCTTTCTTT. Translated: CASSLARGRTEAFF.

CDR3 sequence reads: CASSWYSGGYNEQFF. As DNA, the CDR3 is TGCGCCAGCAGCTGGTACTCCGGGGGCTACAATGAGCAGTTCTTC. This rearrangement joins TRBV5-1 to TRBJ2-1, with D tentatively TRBD2 (6 bases). Trimming removed 3 bases from V and 3 bases from J, with 13 bases in between. CDR3 length: 15 amino acids. Germline lookup yields CDR1 SGHRS and CDR2 YFSETQ. Filled out from reference TRBV5-1 and TRBJ2-1, the complete variable domain reads KAGVTQTPRYLIKTRGQQVTLSCSPISGHRSVSWYQQTPGQGLQFLFEYFSETQRNKGNFPGRFSGRQFSNSRSEMNVSTLELGDSALYLCASSWYSGGYNEQFFGPGTRLTVL.

This clone was counted between two and nine times. The rearrangement uses TRBV7-2 and TRBJ2-1; 9 nucleotides match TRBD2. Per the germline V gene, CDR1 is SGHTA and CDR2 is FQGNSA. The CDR3 runs 14 residues. J lost 10 bases, V lost 2 bases, and 6 bases had no gene match. The CDR3 DNA is TGTGCCAGCAGCTTACGCGGGGGGGGTAGGGAGCAGTTCTTC. Its translation is CASSLRGGGREQFF.

In its sample, this clone was seen a few times. J is TRBJ1-5 and V is TRBV14; D is possibly TRBD1 (5 bases). CDR1 and CDR2 from the germline V gene are SGHDN and FVKESK. There are 13 residues in the CDR3. V lost 4 bases and J lost 5, with 9 bases in between. The CDR3 loop is CASSPGIYQPQHF. CDR3 bases: TGTGCCAGCAGCCCAGGGATTTATCAGCCCCAGCATTTT.

The chain is built from TRBV19 and TRBJ2-7; D is ambiguous. V was pared by 4 bases and J by 1 base, with 5 bases between. The CDR3 loop spans 12 amino acids. Germline loops: CDR1 LNHDA, CDR2 SQIVND (reference sequence). The CDR3 bases are TGTGCCAGTAGTACCGGGTCCTACGAGCAGTACTTC. Translation: CASSTGSYEQYF.

Here the CDR3 DNA reads TGTGCCAGCAGCCACCAGTCTAGCGGGGAGGCCTACGAGCAGTACTTC. The encoded protein is CASSHQSSGEAYEQYF. The chain links TRBV13 to TRBJ2-7; 9 bases line up with TRBD2. The CDR3 covers 16 residues. Trimming took 5 bases from V and 2 from J; bases not matched to a gene: 10. In germline, CDR1 is PRHDT, CDR2 FYEKMQ (reference sequence). The whole variable domain, filled in from reference TRBV13 and TRBJ2-7, reads AAGVIQSPRHLIKEKRETATLKCYPIPRHDTVYWYQQGPGQDPQFLISFYEKMQSDKGSIPDRFSAQQFSDYHSELNMSSLELGDSALYFCASSHQSSGEAYEQYFGPGTRLTVT.

The chain employs TRBV6-5 and TRBJ1-2; possible D gene TRBD1, 6 bases. Germline CDR1 reads MNHEY; CDR2 reads SVGAGI. Trimming cost V 0 bases and J 8 bases, with 19 bases left between them. The CDR3 extends over 16 amino acids. CDR3 loop: CASSYSMFSQGGGYTF. CDR3 DNA: TGTGCCAGCAGTTACTCGATGTTTTCACAGGGCGGGGGCTACACCTTC.

V and J are TRBV9 and TRBJ2-3; unclear D gene. Per germline, CDR1 SGDLS and CDR2 YYNGEE. Trimming removed 0 bases at V and 6 bases at J, with 11 bases between. This CDR3 is 14 amino acids long. The CDR3: CASSVVGVSDTQYF. DNA for the CDR3: TGTGCCAGCAGCGTAGTAGGAGTGAGCGATACGCAGTATTTT. Full variable domain (outside the CDR3, taken from reference TRBV9 and TRBJ2-3): DSGVTQTPKHLITATGQRVTLRCSPRSGDLSVYWYQQSLDQGLQFLIQYYNGEERAKGNILERFSAQQFPDLHSELNLSSLELGDSALYFCASSVVGVSDTQYFGPGTRLTVL.

This clone was seen only a few times. The CDR3 coding sequence is TGTGCCAGCAGTTCCGCAGGCCGCCCCTACGAGCAGTACTTC. This gives the protein CASSSAGRPYEQYF. V gene TRBV6-6 combines with J gene TRBJ2-7, with no clear D. This CDR3 has 14 residues. Germline lookup yields CDR1 MNHNY and CDR2 SVGAGI (reference sequence). With 4 bases removed from V and 2 bases from J, the gap between germline ends came to 12 bases.

The gene calls are TRBV7-9 and TRBJ2-7; TRBD1 aligns across 8 bases. The V gene's germline CDR1 is SEHNR and CDR2 FQNEAQ (reference sequence). The CDR3 has 15 residues. V gave up 5 bases and J gave up 2 bases; unmatched junction bases: 8. CDR3: CASSRGQGSPYEQYF. As DNA, the CDR3 is TGTGCCAGCAGCAGAGGACAGGGCAGCCCCTACGAGCAGTACTTC.

The rearrangement links TRBV6-1 to TRBJ1-2; 7 bases line up with TRBD1. Germline V gives CDR1 MNHNS, CDR2 SASEGT. The V segment lost 6 bases and the J segment 6 bases; nucleotides outside the gene matches: 7. CDR3 size: 13 residues. The CDR3, as DNA: TGTGCCAGCAGGCCAACAGGGGCCGATGGCTACACCTTC. This encodes CASRPTGADGYTF.

This chain connects TRBV28 to TRBJ2-5; no clear D. The J call may be in error: the DNA end matches TRBJ2-7 better. There are 12 residues in the CDR3. Per the germline V gene, CDR1 is MDHEN and CDR2 is SYDVKM. The CDR3 region is CASSLTVNEQYF. CDR3 coding DNA: TGTGCCAGCAGTTTAACAGTAAACGAGCAGTACTTC.

The chain carries TRBV9 and TRBJ2-2; 13 nucleotides match TRBD2. Germline V lookup: CDR1 SGDLS, CDR2 YYNGEE. The V gene end was trimmed by 7 bases and the J gene end by 6 bases; junction bases not matched to a gene: 6. The CDR3 extends over 15 amino acids. As DNA, the CDR3 is TGTGCCAGCCGAACTAGCGGGGGGGCCGCCGGGGAGCTGTTTTTT. Amino acid sequence: CASRTSGGAAGELFF.

The chain uses TRBV9 and TRBJ2-7; TRBD1 aligns across 7 bases. The CDR3 contains 15 residues. With 3 bases clipped from V and 2 bases from J, the junction kept 8 bases outside the gene matches. Germline V CDR1 and CDR2: SGDLS, YYNGEE. DNA of the CDR3: TGTGCCAGCAGCGAATCCCCCGGGACAGCCTACGAGCAGTACTTC. Protein product: CASSESPGTAYEQYF.